The rows below give T cell receptor beta chains drawn from one sample of a study of blood T cell repertoires in COVID-19. Here immunoSEQ multiplex PCR was the method, and the copy in TCRdb shows in-frame clones only, minus some. In the table there are some 140,000 clones, less than 90% of which are singletons. Material for sequencing was peripheral blood. Receptors were obtained from a man in his 60s with acute or convalescent COVID-19. Both conserved end residues are part of each CDR3. Each record gives: D gene, clone size, J gene, CDR3 length, V gene, CDR3 DNA, CDR3 protein. The D gene is left open where the match is weak. Rows give clone size only sometimes, using once, few, many, or a class for an expanded clone.

>.|.|TRBJ2-2|15|TRBV27
TGTGCCAGCAGTTTATTCCGACAGAACACCGGGGAGCTGTTTTTT
CASSLFRQNTGELFF
>.|.|TRBJ1-6|13|TRBV12-3/TRBV12-4
TGTGCCAGCAGTTCACAGGGTAACTCACCCCTCCACTTT
CASSSQGNSPLHF
>.|.|TRBJ1-3|13|TRBV18
TGTGCCAGCTCACGGGGCCCGGGAAACACCATATATTTT
CASSRGPGNTIYF
>.|.|TRBJ1-6|13|TRBV7-2
TGTGCCAGTAAACTACAGGGTCCTTCACCCCTCCACTTT
CASKLQGPSPLHF
>TRBD1|once|TRBJ1-1|15|TRBV19
TGTGCCAGTAGTAACTTATACAGGGGGAACACTGAAGCTTTCTTT
CASSNLYRGNTEAFF
>TRBD1|.|TRBJ1-1|14|TRBV5-1
TGCGCCAGCAGACGAGGACAGGCGAACACTGAAGCTTTCTTT
CASRRGQANTEAFF
>TRBD1|.|TRBJ1-5|14|TRBV19
TGTGCCAGTAACAGGGGAAATCATAATCAGCCCCAGCATTTT
CASNRGNHNQPQHF
>.|.|TRBJ1-6|13|TRBV10-3
TGTGCCATCAGTGAGACGGGTAATTCACCCCTCCACTTT
CAISETGNSPLHF
>.|once|TRBJ2-2|13|TRBV4-2
TGTGCCAGCAGCCAAGACGGAGGGTGGAAGCTGTTTTTT
CASSQDGGWKLFF
>.|.|TRBJ2-1|17|TRBV3-1/TRBV3-2
TGTGCCAGCAGCCAAGCAATTTCGGGGGTCTTAAGCAATGAGCAGTTCTTC
CASSQAISGVLSNEQFF
>.|.|TRBJ1-5|13|TRBV27
TGTGCCAGCAGTTCCACAGGGTACCAGCCCCAGCATTTT
CASSSTGYQPQHF
>.|once|TRBJ2-7|14|TRBV5-1
TGCGCCAGCTGGGATCTAGCGACCTCCTACGAGCAGTACTTC
CASWDLATSYEQYF
>.|.|TRBJ2-5|13|TRBV25-1
TGTGCCAGCAGTGAACTCTTTATGGAGACCCAGTACTTC
CASSELFMETQYF
>.|.|TRBJ1-1|11|TRBV27
TGTGCCAGCAGGGGGGGCACTGAAGCTTTCTTT
CASRGGTEAFF
>TRBD2|.|TRBJ2-2|16|TRBV6-6
TGTGCCAGCAGTCGAAATCCCGCCGGGGGGTTCGGGGAGCTGTTTTTT
CASSRNPAGGFGELFF
>.|.|TRBJ1-1|13|TRBV10-2
TGCGCCAGCAGAGCTGATTATAACACTGAAGCTTTCTTT
CASRADYNTEAFF
>TRBD2|.|TRBJ2-1|16|TRBV5-1
TGCGCCAGCAGCTTGTTATCAACTAGCGGGGCCAATGAGCAGTTCTTC
CASSLLSTSGANEQFF
>.|.|TRBJ2-7|13|TRBV6-5
TGTGCCAGCACCCGACTGGACTCCTACGAGCAGTACTTC
CASTRLDSYEQYF
>.|.|TRBJ1-4|14|TRBV5-1
TGCGCCAGCAGCTGGGGGCAGGGAGGGGAAAAACTGTTTTTT
CASSWGQGGEKLFF
>.|.|TRBJ1-2|12|TRBV10-2
TGCGCCAGCAGTGAGGCGAACTATGGCTACACCTTC
CASSEANYGYTF
>TRBD1|.|TRBJ1-4|15|TRBV5-1
TGCGCCAGCAGCTTTACAGGGGGAGAGTACGAAAAACTGTTTTTT
CASSFTGGEYEKLFF
>.|.|TRBJ2-3|15|TRBV13
TGTGCCAGCAGCGCGGGCGGCCCACACACAGATACGCAGTATTTT
CASSAGGPHTDTQYF